Below are 13 T cell receptor beta chains sequenced from a single sample in a study of T-cell memory formation after mild COVID-19. A single record per CDR3 protein comes from TCRdb applying MiXCR to the 5' RACE reads. This sample has 140,000 to 150,000 distinct CDR3 sequences, with roughly 19% found just once. The sample was PBMCs or a T cell subset sorted from them (not recorded which). The source is an adult woman who had mild COVID-19 (a few samples of this study predate the infection). Cell type and time point are not known.

This clonotype was recorded a few times. The genes are TRBV25-1 and TRBJ2-3, with no clear D. This CDR3 has 13 residues. Trimming removed 0 bases from V and 14 bases from J, with 15 bases in between. Germline CDR1 is MGHDK and CDR2 is SYGVNS. The CDR3, as DNA: TGTGCCAGCAGTGAATATGAGTACGGCCCACGGTATTTT. The encoded protein is CASSEYEYGPRYF. The complete variable domain, with remaining parts taken from reference TRBV25-1 and TRBJ2-3, reads EADIYQTPRYLVIGTGKKITLECSQTMGHDKMYWYQQDPGMELHLIHYSYGVNSTEKGDLSSESTVSRIRTEHFPLTLESARPSHTSQYLCASSEYEYGPRYFGPGTRLTVL.

This clonotype occurred many times. The chain couples TRBV7-9 to TRBJ2-3; TRBD2 might be the D (5 bases). Between the trimmed V and J ends, which lost 7 bases and 2 bases, there was a span of 13 bases. Germline assignment: CDR1 SEHNR and CDR2 FQNEAQ (reference sequence). The length of the CDR3 is 14 residues. The CDR3, as DNA: TGTGCCAGCATCACCGGGGTCCACACAGATACGCAGTATTTT. Its protein is CASITGVHTDTQYF.

The chain carries TRBV29-1 and TRBJ1-6; maybe TRBD1 (6 bases). CDR1 SQVTM and CDR2 ANQGSEA come from the germline V gene. The CDR3 is 14 residues long. The ends were cut back, 5 bases at V and 5 bases at J, with 13 bases in the middle. The CDR3 DNA sequence: TGCAGCGTTCGAAAGGACAGAGATAATTCACCCCTCCACTTT. Amino acid sequence: CSVRKDRDNSPLHF. Full variable domain (rest looked up from reference TRBV29-1 and TRBJ1-6): SAVISQKPSRDICQRGTSLTIQCQVDSQVTMMFWYRQQPGQSLTLIATANQGSEATYESGFVIDKFPISRPNLTFSTLTVSNMSPEDSSIYLCSVRKDRDNSPLHFGNGTRLTVT.

V gene TRBV29-1 combines with J gene TRBJ2-7; 13 bases map to TRBD2. CDR1 and CDR2 from the germline V gene are SQVTM and ANQGSEA. The CDR3 has 17 residues. The V and J ends lost 5 bases and 0 bases, in that order; junction bases with no gene match: 10. The chain's CDR3 is CSVLLTSGRTPSYEQYF. The CDR3 DNA reads TGCAGCGTTCTACTGACTAGCGGGAGGACCCCCTCCTACGAGCAGTACTTC.

V is TRBV4-1 and J is TRBJ1-1; TRBD1 might be the D (5 bases). The germline V gene encodes CDR1 MGHRA and CDR2 YSYEKL. V shed 4 bases and J shed 4 bases, with 16 bases lying between them. This CDR3 has 15 residues. This CDR3 is CASSPGPGTRTEAFF. CDR3 bases: TGCGCCAGCAGCCCGGGACCCGGGACTCGCACTGAAGCTTTCTTT.

This clonotype has more than one count but fewer than ten. The rearrangement uses TRBV12-3 or TRBV12-4 and TRBJ2-5; D gene uncertain. This CDR3 comprises 13 residues. With 3 bases removed from V and 5 bases from J, the gap between germline ends came to 10 bases. The CDR3 DNA follows: TGTGCCAGCAGTTTTCCTCCTCTCGAGACCCAGTACTTC. Translating it yields CASSFPPLETQYF.

This clonotype was seen only a few times. This chain links TRBV5-8 with TRBJ2-5; D might be TRBD2 (5 bases). The germline gives CDR1 SGHTS, CDR2 YDEGEE. The CDR3 length is 16 residues. Trimming took off 4 bases at V and 7 bases at J, with 23 bases between the two ends. The CDR3 nucleotides are TGTGCCAGCAGCCGACCGGAGTTAGGGAGCGAGGGGACCCAGTACTTC. Residues: CASSRPELGSEGTQYF.

A few counts support this clonotype. V and J are TRBV15 and TRBJ1-1; D call uncertain. The V end was cut by 3 bases, the J end by 0 bases, with 17 bases between. Germline V gene sequence: CDR1 LNHNV, CDR2 YYDKDF (reference sequence). The length of the CDR3 is 17 residues. This CDR3 is CATSRDLRVTMNTEAFF. The CDR3 DNA reads TGTGCCACCAGCAGGGACCTGAGGGTGACAATGAACACTGAAGCTTTCTTT. Full variable domain (missing parts from reference TRBV15 and TRBJ1-1): DAMVIQNPRYQVTQFGKPVTLSCSQTLNHNVMYWYQQKSSQAPKLLFHYYDKDFNNEADTPDNFQSRRPNTSFCFLDIRSPGLGDTAMYLCATSRDLRVTMNTEAFFGQGTRLTVV.

The sample holds a few counts of this clonotype. This chain joins TRBV12-3 or TRBV12-4 and TRBJ2-1; 8 bases fit TRBD2. CDR3 length: 13 amino acids. Trimming took 10 bases from V and 9 from J; bases not matched to a gene: 11. The CDR3 region is CATRGGRWAEQFF. DNA of the CDR3: TGTGCCACCCGGGGGGGGCGATGGGCTGAGCAGTTCTTC.

Many counts were recorded for this clonotype. The gene calls are TRBV19 and TRBJ2-3; 10 bases are shared with TRBD2. The germline gives CDR1 LNHDA, CDR2 SQIVND (reference sequence). The trim removed 5 bases at V and 6 bases at J, leaving 2 bases unmatched. The CDR3 has 13 amino acids. The CDR3 sequence: CASSLGLADTQYF. For the CDR3, the DNA is TGTGCCAGTAGTTTGGGACTAGCGGATACGCAGTATTTT. The full variable domain, rest sourced from reference TRBV19 and TRBJ2-3, is DGGITQSPKYLFRKEGQNVTLSCEQNLNHDAMYWYRQDPGQGLRLIYYSQIVNDFQKGDIAEGYSVSREKKESFPLTVTSAQKNPTAFYLCASSLGLADTQYFGPGTRLTVL.

The gene calls are TRBV29-1 and TRBJ2-3, with 7 positions matching TRBD1. This CDR3 is built from 14 residues. V lost 3 bases and J lost 6; bases outside the gene matches: 9. Germline lookup yields CDR1 SQVTM and CDR2 ANQGSEA. The CDR3 region has the DNA TGCAGCGTTGATAAGGACAGGCTTAGGGATACGCAGTATTTT. This codes for CSVDKDRLRDTQYF.

V is TRBV7-2 and J is TRBJ2-7; D gene ambiguous. Trimming left V 4 bases short and J 3 bases short, with 10 bases between. This CDR3 is built from 13 residues. Germline CDR1 SGHTA, CDR2 FQGNSA. This CDR3 is CASSSPLFYEQYF. For the CDR3, the DNA is TGTGCCAGCAGCTCACCCCTCTTCTACGAGCAGTACTTC.

This clonotype has ten or more counts. V usage is TRBV9 and J usage is TRBJ2-7; 8 nucleotides match TRBD2. Germline CDR1 SGDLS, CDR2 YYNGEE. This CDR3 spans 14 amino acids. J was trimmed by 4 bases and V by 4 bases; bases with no gene match: 7. The CDR3 region is CASSKGTSAYEQYF. The CDR3 nucleotides are TGTGCCAGCAGCAAAGGGACTAGTGCGTACGAGCAGTACTTC. The whole variable domain, filled in from reference TRBV9 and TRBJ2-7, reads DSGVTQTPKHLITATGQRVTLRCSPRSGDLSVYWYQQSLDQGLQFLIQYYNGEERAKGNILERFSAQQFPDLHSELNLSSLELGDSALYFCASSKGTSAYEQYFGPGTRLTVT.